This TCR beta chain was identified in a study of response to subunit inactivated influenza vaccine. TCRdb re-called the RT-PCR reads with MiXCR, one entry per CDR3 protein. The sample shows around 190,000 distinct CDR3 sequences, around a tenth of them seen only once. Study-wide results and caveats: The authors suggested that few new T cells are recruited per seasonal influenza vaccination.

The germline V gene has CDR1 MDHEN and CDR2 SYDVKM. The V segment lost 8 bases and the J segment 0 bases; nucleotides outside the gene matches: 5. The CDR3 extends over 14 amino acids. Turning to this clonotype: Its antigen remains unknown.

The sample here was non-naive T cells sorted from PBMCs, taken on the day of vaccination. The rearrangement links TRBV28 to TRBJ1-1; 8 bases line up with TRBD1. The sequence was obtained from a man aged 45-65 years who received an inactivated influenza vaccine. CDR3 DNA: TGTGCCAGCTTAACCAGGGGGCTGAACACTGAAGCTTTCTTT. It is translated as CASLTRGLNTEAFF.